The 19 T cell receptor beta chains below were found in one sample sequenced in a study of blood T cell repertoires in COVID-19 (TCRdb year 2020). Library method: the immunoSEQ multiplex PCR assay. Imported from immuneACCESS, the table was reduced by TCRdb to in-frame sequences with V and J called. These copies leave out some clones; in studies compared against another copy, an unresolved V gene accounts for under half, and the cause of the remainder is not known. The sample records about 190,000 clones, approximately 80% of which are singletons. 12% of the sample rests with the top ten. Sequencing was carried out using peripheral blood. The source of these receptors is a woman in her forties or fifties with acute or convalescent COVID-19.

The V call is TRBV19, the J call TRBJ1-6; a possible D gene is TRBD1 (6 bases). Germline lookup yields CDR1 LNHDA and CDR2 SQIVND (reference sequence). This CDR3 is 18 amino acids long. The V and J ends lost 3 bases and 4 bases respectively, with 19 bases between them. DNA for the CDR3: TGTGCCAGTAGTATTTCCGGCAGGGGAAGGGGGTATAATTCACCCCTCCACTTT. This encodes CASSISGRGRGYNSPLHF. The full variable domain, rest sourced from reference TRBV19 and TRBJ1-6, is DGGITQSPKYLFRKEGQNVTLSCEQNLNHDAMYWYRQDPGQGLRLIYYSQIVNDFQKGDIAEGYSVSREKKESFPLTVTSAQKNPTAFYLCASSISGRGRGYNSPLHFGNGTRLTVT.

The chain's CDR3 is CATRLGSASYEQYF. DNA for the CDR3: TGTGCCACCAGGCTGGGCAGTGCCTCCTACGAGCAGTACTTC. J is TRBJ2-7 and V is TRBV24-1; D is unresolved. V gave up 7 bases and J gave up 0 bases, with 12 bases separating them. The germline V gene has CDR1 KGHDR and CDR2 SFDVKD. The CDR3 is 14 residues long.

CDR3 coding DNA: TGCGCCAGCAGCCAAGTTCAGGGGGCACCAGATACGCAGTATTTT. It encodes CASSQVQGAPDTQYF. The chain joins TRBV4-1 to TRBJ2-3; 8 bases map to TRBD1. CDR3 length: 15 amino acids. Germline V gene lookup returns CDR1 MGHRA and CDR2 YSYEKL. With V trimmed by 1 base and J by 4 bases, 4 bases remained unmatched.

This clone was counted a single time. CDR3 nucleotide sequence: TGCGCCAGCAGCTTGGGTATGGACAGGGACTACGAGCAGTACTTC. This translates into CASSLGMDRDYEQYF. This rearrangement joins TRBV5-1 to TRBJ2-7; 8 bases map to TRBD1. The V gene's germline CDR1 is SGHRS and CDR2 YFSETQ. The CDR3 contains 15 residues. The V gene end was trimmed by 0 bases and the J gene end by 3 bases; junction bases not matched to a gene: 5.

The chain is built from TRBV19 and TRBJ1-1, with a tentative D call TRBD1 (6 bases). V gave up 4 bases and J gave up 3 bases, with 9 bases separating them. CDR1 LNHDA and CDR2 SQIVND come from the germline V gene (reference sequence). This CDR3 has 13 residues. CDR3 nucleotides: TGTGCCAGTAGTACAGGGGCGCACACTGAAGCTTTCTTT. It specifies CASSTGAHTEAFF.

This chain uses TRBV24-1 with TRBJ1-2; 9 bases agree with TRBD1. Germline CDR1 and CDR2: KGHDR and SFDVKD. This CDR3 is built from 15 residues. J gave up 6 bases and V 4 bases, and 8 bases lay outside the gene matches. The CDR3 nucleotides are TGTGCCACCAGTGACCCGGGACAGGGAACCGATGGCTACACCTTC. This codes for CATSDPGQGTDGYTF.

V and J are TRBV7-9 and TRBJ1-2; D ambiguous. V gave up 3 bases and J gave up 4 bases, with 6 bases separating them. Looked up from germline, CDR1 is SEHNR and CDR2 is FQNEAQ (reference sequence). The CDR3 spans 12 residues. Here the CDR3 DNA reads TGTGCCAGCAGCTTTGGGCTCTATGGCTACACCTTC. Amino acids: CASSFGLYGYTF.

V is TRBV7-9 and J is TRBJ1-5; 7 nucleotides agree with TRBD1. The germline gives CDR1 SEHNR, CDR2 FQNEAQ (reference sequence). V trimming: 8 bases; J trimming: 1 base; junction bases outside the gene matches: 8. There are 15 residues in the CDR3. The CDR3 DNA sequence: TGTGCCAGCCAAAACTCGGACAGGAGCAATCAGCCCCAGCATTTT. As protein: CASQNSDRSNQPQHF.

This clone was observed once. This rearrangement joins TRBV6-5 to TRBJ2-1, with TRBD1 identical over 8 bases. The CDR3 is 14 residues long. The J segment lost 5 bases and the V segment lost 7 bases, leaving 7 bases of the junction unmatched. Germline V lookup: CDR1 MNHEY, CDR2 SVGAGI. CDR3 protein: CASINRGVNNEQFF. CDR3 nucleotides: TGTGCCAGCATCAACAGGGGGGTCAACAATGAGCAGTTCTTC.

In DNA form, the CDR3 reads TGTGCCTGGAGTGTGGGACAGGGAGGCGAGCAGTACTTC. Its protein is CAWSVGQGGEQYF. This chain links TRBV30 with TRBJ2-7; 9 bases fit TRBD1. The CDR3 is made up of 13 amino acids. Germline V gene data show CDR1 as GTSNPN and CDR2 as SVGIG (reference sequence). V shed 0 bases and J 6 bases; nucleotides not matched to a gene: 3.

This chain connects TRBV6-5 to TRBJ1-5; the match to TRBD1 covers 7 bases. The CDR3 contains 14 residues. After removal of 2 bases from V and 2 bases from J, the junction contained 0 bases not matched to a gene. From germline, CDR1 is MNHEY and CDR2 SVGAGI. As DNA, the CDR3 is TGTGCCAGCAGTTACGGACAGGGCAATCAGCCCCAGCATTTT. It yields the protein CASSYGQGNQPQHF.

The genes are TRBV28 and TRBJ2-7; 8 bases match TRBD1. The CDR3 spans 15 residues. Germline values: CDR1 MDHEN, CDR2 SYDVKM. The trim removed 6 bases at V and 5 bases at J, leaving 12 bases unmatched. The CDR3 is CASSSQGARFDEQYF. The CDR3 DNA reads TGTGCCAGCAGCTCTCAGGGGGCGCGCTTCGACGAGCAGTACTTC.

The CDR3 loop is CASSSSGPHQPQHF. In DNA, the CDR3 is TGTGCCAGCAGCTCCTCCGGTCCCCATCAGCCCCAGCATTTT. The rearrangement uses TRBV7-2 and TRBJ1-5; D gene ambiguous. The V and J ends lost 4 bases and 5 bases respectively, with 12 bases between them. The CDR3 sequence is 14 residues long. CDR1 and CDR2 from the germline V gene are SGHTA and FQGNSA.

The chain joins TRBV5-1 to TRBJ2-2, with TRBD1 matching 7 bases. CDR3 length: 14 residues. Germline CDR1 reads SGHRS; CDR2 reads YFSETQ. With 4 bases clipped from V and 7 bases from J, the junction kept 7 bases outside the gene matches. Here the CDR3 DNA reads TGCGCCAGCAGCGAATACAGGGGCGGCGGGGAGCTGTTTTTT. It is translated as CASSEYRGGGELFF.

In its sample, this clone was seen a few times. CDR3 bases: TGTGCCAGCGAGCGGAACTCCTACAATGAGCAGTTCTTC. Protein product: CASERNSYNEQFF. The chain links TRBV2 to TRBJ2-1, with D perhaps matching TRBD2 (5 bases). This CDR3 comprises 13 residues. V was shortened by 8 bases and J by 0 bases, with 8 bases between the two germline ends. CDR1 SNHLY and CDR2 FYNNEI come from the germline V gene.

This clone is a singleton in its sample. This chain joins TRBV6-5 and TRBJ1-5, with D unclear. This CDR3 is built from 11 residues. Deletions cut 7 bases from V and 5 bases from J, with 6 bases between. Germline V CDR1 and CDR2: MNHEY, SVGAGI. CDR3 protein: CASTNYQPQHF. In DNA form, the CDR3 reads TGTGCCAGCACAAACTATCAGCCCCAGCATTTT.

This clone occurred once. This chain uses TRBV5-1 with TRBJ1-4, with TRBD1 matching 11 bases. The length of the CDR3 is 17 residues. The germline gives CDR1 SGHRS, CDR2 YFSETQ. Trimming took 3 bases from V and 5 from J; bases not matched to a gene: 9. The CDR3 nucleotides are TGCGCCAGCAGCTCCGGGACAGGGGGTAGGGGGAATGAAAAACTGTTTTTT. Translating gives CASSSGTGGRGNEKLFF.

V and J are TRBV5-1 and TRBJ2-1; 9 nucleotides align to TRBD2. The CDR3 spans 15 residues. Trimming cost V 3 bases and J 2 bases; bases outside gene matches: 3. Germline CDR1 is SGHRS and CDR2 is YFSETQ. Here the CDR3 DNA reads TGCGCCAGCAGCTATAGCGGGAGTACCTACAATGAGCAGTTCTTC. Translating it yields CASSYSGSTYNEQFF. Full variable domain (missing parts from reference TRBV5-1 and TRBJ2-1): KAGVTQTPRYLIKTRGQQVTLSCSPISGHRSVSWYQQTPGQGLQFLFEYFSETQRNKGNFPGRFSGRQFSNSRSEMNVSTLELGDSALYLCASSYSGSTYNEQFFGPGTRLTVL.

This chain links TRBV5-4 with TRBJ1-1, with 12 bases that match TRBD1. Per germline, CDR1 SGHNT and CDR2 YYREEE (reference sequence). The CDR3 has 17 amino acids. V gave up 4 bases and J gave up 3 bases; unmatched junction bases: 10. CDR3 nucleotide sequence: TGTGCCAGCAGCCGGTCCCGGGACAGGGGGCGGTACACTGAAGCTTTCTTT. Protein sequence: CASSRSRDRGRYTEAFF.